This T cell receptor beta chain appears in the sequencing data of a study of a mutant IDH1 vaccine in newly diagnosed glioma. Across the study: Beforehand, treatment had been radiotherapy, temozolomide, or both; the majority received both. Study-level results: The authors found pseudoprogression apparently unrelated to changes in top peripheral T cell clonotypes. In roughly 93% of patients, immune responses induced by the vaccine occurred.

Specified time point: week 5, during vaccination. A single vaccine dose contained 300 ug of mutant IDH1 20-mer peptide, and topical imiquimod was used with it. The germline CDR1 and CDR2 sequences are SGHRS and YFSETQ. This CDR3 is built from 16 residues. Profiled with immunoSEQ multiplex PCR; TCRdb holds only in-frame clones, not every one. The sample has about 36,000 clones; roughly 79% are singletons. On this clone itself: The antigen remains undetermined. The junction does not match germline at one end; this may be a read error.

V is TRBV5-1 and J is TRBJ2-5; the match to TRBD1 covers 10 bases. This TCR was recovered from a man between 50 and 59 years old with glioma. Sample: PBMCs, taken from a glioma patient whose treatment included an IDH1 peptide vaccine. The CDR3 region is CASGFSGTGDQETQYF. The CDR3 DNA reads as TGCGCCAGCGGCTTCTCCGGGACAGGGGACCAAGAGACCCAGTACTTC.